The rows below give T cell receptor beta chains drawn from one sample of a study of CD8+CD57+ T cells in acquired aplastic anemia. MiXCR, run by TCRdb on the reads, gives a single entry per CDR3 protein. Among about 150,000 distinct CDR3 sequences listed, roughly 54% were seen once. The sequenced sample consisted of sorted CD4+, CD8+, or CD8+CD57+ T cells (not recorded which) from PBMCs. The origin of the receptors is a human donor with aplastic anemia. The CDR3 runs from the conserved cysteine through the conserved F or W. Each record gives: V gene, clone size, D gene, J gene, CDR3 protein, CDR3 DNA. D genes are given only for firm matches. Part of the rows lack a size; the others show once, few, many or a class for expanded clones.

TRBV2	.	TRBD2	TRBJ2-1	CASTGGAHNEQFF	TGTGCCAGCACCGGGGGGGCCCACAATGAGCAGTTCTTC
TRBV29-1	.	.	TRBJ1-6	CSVDTGGGASPLHF	TGCAGCGTTGATACGGGGGGGGGGGCTTCACCCCTCCACTTT
TRBV10-2	many	TRBD2	TRBJ2-7	CASSVASGYEQYF	TGCGCCAGCAGTGTTGCTAGCGGCTACGAGCAGTACTTC
TRBV7-7	few	TRBD1	TRBJ2-5	CASSLTGGETQYF	TGTGCTAGCAGCTTAACAGGGGGAGAGACCCAGTACTTC
TRBV19	many	.	TRBJ2-1	CASSMGGDEQFF	TGTGCCAGTAGTATGGGTGGCGATGAGCAGTTCTTC
TRBV4-3	many	.	TRBJ2-1	CASSPRLANHEQFF	TGCGCCAGCAGCCCTCGGCTAGCGAATCATGAGCAGTTCTTC
TRBV15	few	.	TRBJ1-5	CATSRVDSNQPQHF	TGTGCCACCAGCAGAGTGGACAGCAATCAGCCCCAGCATTTT
TRBV20-1	.	.	TRBJ1-1	CSAKIRAMNTEAFF	TGCAGTGCTAAGATCAGGGCGATGAACACTGAAGCTTTCTTT
TRBV20-1	few	.	TRBJ1-1	CSGGTNTEAFF	TGCAGTGGAGGGACGAACACTGAAGCTTTCTTT
TRBV19	.	.	TRBJ2-3	CASSPPGPTDTQYF	TGTGCCAGTAGCCCCCCCGGCCCCACAGATACGCAGTATTTT
TRBV9	.	TRBD2	TRBJ2-7	CASSVGSSGRNIEQYF	TGTGCCAGCAGCGTAGGTTCGAGCGGGAGGAACATAGAGCAGTACTTC
TRBV29-1	.	TRBD2	TRBJ2-2	CSVDGGVNTGELFF	TGCAGCGTTGACGGGGGGGTAAACACCGGGGAGCTGTTTTTT
TRBV11-2	many	.	TRBJ1-4	CASSLGQANEKLFF	TGTGCCAGCAGCTTAGGACAGGCCAATGAAAAACTGTTTTTT
TRBV10-1	.	TRBD1	TRBJ2-7	CASSHPGQGAPYEQYF	TGCGCCAGCAGTCACCCCGGACAGGGAGCTCCCTACGAGCAGTACTTC
TRBV6-5	many	TRBD1	TRBJ1-6	CATRQGSSPLHF	TGTGCCACCAGACAGGGGAGTTCACCCCTCCACTTT
TRBV6-5	many	TRBD1	TRBJ2-5	CASSWTGEGETQYF	TGTGCCAGCAGTTGGACAGGGGAAGGAGAGACCCAGTACTTC
TRBV4-1	many	.	TRBJ2-1	CASSREGVRDEQFF	TGCGCCAGCAGCAGGGAGGGGGTAAGGGATGAGCAGTTCTTC
TRBV7-3	.	.	TRBJ2-1	CASSALAGSSYEQFF	TGTGCCAGCAGTGCTTTGGCTGGATCCTCCTACGAGCAGTTCTTC
TRBV2	.	.	TRBJ1-1	CASSSRVGNTEAFF	TGTGCCAGCAGTAGCAGGGTCGGGAACACTGAAGCTTTCTTT
TRBV25-1	.	.	TRBJ2-1	CASSGSLRSYNEQFF	TGTGCCAGCAGTGGATCCTTACGCTCCTACAATGAGCAGTTCTTC
TRBV29-1	.	.	TRBJ2-5	CSIPEVDTQYF	TGCAGCATCCCAGAAGTGGACACCCAGTACTTC
TRBV10-3	once	TRBD2	TRBJ2-2	CAISEPSGLAGGRTGELFF	TGTGCCATCAGTGAGCCTTCGGGACTAGCGGGAGGGCGCACCGGGGAGCTGTTTTTT
TRBV10-3	.	.	TRBJ1-4	CAIREGTGSREKLFF	TGTGCCATCAGGGAAGGGACGGGATCGCGTGAAAAACTGTTTTTT
TRBV2	.	.	TRBJ1-1	CASSEPKVSGAAEAFF	TGTGCCAGCAGTGAACCGAAAGTTTCAGGGGCCGCCGAAGCTTTCTTT
TRBV14	many	TRBD1	TRBJ1-6	CASSQDRGQYNSPLHF	TGTGCCAGCAGCCAAGATCGGGGACAGTATAATTCACCCCTCCACTTT
TRBV7-2	few	.	TRBJ1-6	CASSLAGGPLHF	TGTGCCAGCAGTTTAGCGGGGGGGCCCCTCCACTTT
TRBV15	.	TRBD2	TRBJ2-7	CATSREGTNSYEQYF	TGTGCCACCAGCAGAGAGGGGACTAATAGCTACGAGCAGTACTTC
TRBV7-2	.	TRBD1	TRBJ2-7	CASSVDDRGYEQYF	TGTGCCAGCAGCGTAGACGACAGGGGCTACGAGCAGTACTTC
TRBV19	.	.	TRBJ1-2	CASSEQGVVGYGYTF	TGTGCCAGTAGTGAACAGGGAGTAGTAGGCTATGGCTACACCTTC
TRBV7-9	many	.	TRBJ2-5	CASSLGGADQETQYF	TGTGCCAGCAGCTTAGGAGGAGCAGACCAAGAGACCCAGTACTTC
TRBV20-1	.	TRBD1	TRBJ2-1	CSATGTGGLNEQFF	TGCAGTGCCACCGGGACAGGGGGTCTCAATGAGCAGTTCTTC
TRBV24-1	.	TRBD1	TRBJ2-7	CATSDPGTEAYEQYF	TGTGCCACCAGTGATCCTGGGACAGAAGCCTACGAGCAGTACTTC
TRBV15	.	.	TRBJ1-2	CATSRDQGKGHTF	TGTGCCACCAGCAGAGACCAGGGGAAGGGCCACACCTTC
TRBV11-2	few	.	TRBJ2-2	CASSLVGQGNGELFF	TGTGCCAGCAGCTTAGTTGGGCAGGGAAACGGGGAGCTGTTTTTT
TRBV7-9	.	.	TRBJ2-3	CASSVGWDTQYF	TGTGCCAGCAGCGTAGGGTGGGATACGCAGTATTTT
TRBV5-5	many	.	TRBJ1-4	CASSLVAGETLFF	TGTGCCAGCAGCTTGGTCGCCGGGGAAACACTGTTTTTT
TRBV14	.	.	TRBJ1-1	CASSHRNTWAEAFF	TGTGCCAGCAGCCACAGGAACACTTGGGCTGAAGCTTTCTTT
TRBV20-1	.	.	TRBJ2-6	CSARDLGGTEAF	TGCAGTGCTAGAGATTTGGGCGGCACTGAAGCTTTC
TRBV7-8	.	TRBD1	TRBJ2-3	CASSLDRGTQYF	TGTGCCAGCAGCTTAGACAGGGGTACGCAGTATTTT
TRBV29-1	few	.	TRBJ1-1	CSVGGRQHAEAFF	TGCAGCGTTGGGGGCCGACAGCACGCAGAAGCTTTCTTT
TRBV19	many	.	TRBJ2-2	CASSIQGSFGELFF	TGTGCCAGTAGTATACAGGGGTCGTTCGGGGAGCTGTTTTTT
TRBV20-1	once	.	TRBJ2-7	CSARDWTATYEQYF	TGCAGTGCTAGAGATTGGACAGCTACCTACGAGCAGTACTTC
TRBV29-1	.	TRBD2	TRBJ2-3	CSVEFLAGSTDTQYF	TGCAGCGTTGAATTTTTAGCGGGGAGCACAGATACGCAGTATTTT
TRBV19	.	.	TRBJ2-7	CASSIAPEYEQYF	TGTGCCAGTAGTATAGCGCCGGAATACGAGCAGTACTTC